This T cell receptor (beta chain) originates from a study of cytomegalovirus exposure and HLA in healthy donors. In germline, CDR1 is SQVTM, CDR2 ANQGSEA. V trimming: 6 bases; J trimming: 3 bases; junction bases outside the gene matches: 4. This CDR3 has 13 amino acids. Both 60 Vbeta primers and 13 Jbeta primers went into the PCR. The table came from immunoSEQ multiplex PCR; TCRdb's copy has only in-frame clones and leaves some out. The table records 200,000 to 250,000 clones, over 75% of them present only once. This clone was observed a handful of times. The source of this sequence is a man between 18 and 35 years old in good health and CMV-seronegative. Sequencing used PBMCs. The V call is TRBV29-1, the J call TRBJ1-5; 8 bases align to TRBD1. The CDR3 sequence is CSVGQGANQPQHF. DNA for the CDR3: TGCAGCGTGGGGCAGGGGGCCAATCAGCCCCAGCATTTT.